The 10 T cell receptor beta chains given below trace back to one sample, sequenced in a study of vaccination effects on CD4 cells after COVID-19. Sequencing was preceded by expansion of antigen-specific CD4+ T cells with viral peptide pools in the ViraFEST assay. Once cultured for about 9 days, the cells underwent separation to obtain CD4+ T cells. Absence of prior SARS-CoV-2 infection characterized the vaccine recipients, who showed negative nucleocapsid antibodies. Using immunoSEQ multiplex PCR, the repertoire was profiled, and TCRdb retains in-frame clones only, with some absent. This sample has about 55,000 clones, with roughly 70% found just once. Their recognized antigens are unknown. Sequences were derived from CD4+ T cells from PBMCs cultured with SARS-CoV-2 spike peptides, sampled before COVID-19 vaccination. The receptors were sampled from a human donor who received a COVID-19 vaccine.

This sequence joins TRBV5-6 and TRBJ2-5, with D tentatively TRBD1 (5 bases). Deletions cut 2 bases from V and 1 base from J, with 9 bases between. Germline V gene data show CDR1 as SGHDT and CDR2 as YYEEEE. CDR3 length: 14 residues. The CDR3 coding sequence is TGTGCCAGCAGCTTTGACAGAAGCCAAGAGACCCAGTACTTC. Amino acids: CASSFDRSQETQYF. The full variable domain, completed using reference TRBV5-6 and TRBJ2-5, is DAGVTQSPTHLIKTRGQQVTLRCSPKSGHDTVSWYQQALGQGPQFIFQYYEEEERQRGNFPDRFSGHQFPNYSSELNVNALLLGDSALYLCASSFDRSQETQYFGPGTRLLVL.

The V call is TRBV29-1, the J call TRBJ2-5, with 8 bases identical to TRBD1. Germline trimming cut 6 bases from V and 4 bases from J; bases unmatched to any gene: 4. The CDR3 has 12 residues. Germline CDR1 is SQVTM and CDR2 is ANQGSEA. CDR3 nucleotide sequence: TGCAGCGTCGGACAGGGAACAGAGACCCAGTACTTC. Protein sequence: CSVGQGTETQYF.

This clone appeared a few times. The chain employs TRBV9 and TRBJ2-1, with D unclear. The CDR3 has 16 amino acids. Trimming shortened V by 3 bases and J by 0 bases, and 13 bases separated the two germline ends. CDR1 is SGDLS, CDR2 YYNGEE, per germline. The CDR3 sequence: CASSASSRSSYNEQFF. The CDR3 nucleotides are TGTGCCAGCAGCGCATCATCTAGGAGCTCCTACAATGAGCAGTTCTTC.

In the case of this clone: A junction end diverges from the germline sequence, so it may reflect a read error. The chain couples TRBV30 to TRBJ1-4; TRBD1 agrees at 8 bases. The CDR3 length is 14 residues. Germline V gene lookup returns CDR1 GTSNPN and CDR2 SVGIG (reference sequence). The CDR3 DNA sequence: TGTGCCTGGGGTCGGACAGGGAGTAATGAGGAACTGTTCTTT. Its translation: CAWGRTGSNEELFF.

The J gene is TRBJ2-5, the V gene TRBV5-4; D unclear. The CDR3 has 13 amino acids. Germline V gene sequence: CDR1 SGHNT, CDR2 YYREEE (reference sequence). Trimming left V 6 bases short and J 2 bases short, with 11 bases between. The CDR3 is CASMPGSQETQYF. CDR3 coding DNA: TGTGCCAGCATGCCCGGGTCGCAAGAGACCCAGTACTTC.

The table lists this clone with a count of one. The J gene is TRBJ2-5, the V gene TRBV12-3 or TRBV12-4, with D uncertain. Trimming left V 9 bases short and J 5 bases short, with 13 bases between. CDR3 length: 12 amino acids. CDR3 loop: CASSIQFETQYF. Here the CDR3 DNA reads TGTGCCAGTTCAATCCAGTTTGAGACCCAGTACTTC.

In DNA, the CDR3 is TGCGCCAGCAGCTTGGGCGGGACCAACTCCTACGAGCAGTACTTC. Translated, it gives CASSLGGTNSYEQYF. The chain links TRBV5-1 to TRBJ2-7, with D tentatively TRBD2 (6 bases). The CDR3 loop spans 15 amino acids. Trimming pared 0 bases from V and 0 bases from J, leaving 10 bases between. The V gene's germline CDR1 is SGHRS and CDR2 YFSETQ.

V usage is TRBV6-5 and J usage is TRBJ2-7; D remains unclear. This CDR3 region has 14 residues. CDR1 and CDR2 (germline): MNHEY, SVGAGI. Between the trimmed V and J ends, which lost 5 bases and 0 bases, there was a span of 11 bases. CDR3 in DNA: TGTGCCAGCAGTACACGGACGGTCTCCTACGAGCAGTACTTC. Translated: CASSTRTVSYEQYF.

This clone was seen more than once but under ten times. The chain couples TRBV5-4 to TRBJ1-6; TRBD1 matches 8 bases. This CDR3 contains 14 residues. Germline values: CDR1 SGHNT, CDR2 YYREEE (reference sequence). Trimming took 3 bases from V and 11 from J; bases not matched to a gene: 7. CDR3 protein: CASSSQGAQAPLHF. The CDR3 DNA is TGTGCCAGCAGCTCGCAGGGGGCGCAAGCACCCCTCCACTTT.

The J gene is TRBJ2-7, the V gene TRBV28; D gene ambiguous. The CDR3 has 12 amino acids. V dropped 2 bases and J dropped 4 bases, with 6 bases sitting between them. The germline gives CDR1 MDHEN, CDR2 SYDVKM. CDR3 in DNA: TGTGCCAGCAGTTTAAACGGGTACGAGCAGTACTTC. This codes for CASSLNGYEQYF.